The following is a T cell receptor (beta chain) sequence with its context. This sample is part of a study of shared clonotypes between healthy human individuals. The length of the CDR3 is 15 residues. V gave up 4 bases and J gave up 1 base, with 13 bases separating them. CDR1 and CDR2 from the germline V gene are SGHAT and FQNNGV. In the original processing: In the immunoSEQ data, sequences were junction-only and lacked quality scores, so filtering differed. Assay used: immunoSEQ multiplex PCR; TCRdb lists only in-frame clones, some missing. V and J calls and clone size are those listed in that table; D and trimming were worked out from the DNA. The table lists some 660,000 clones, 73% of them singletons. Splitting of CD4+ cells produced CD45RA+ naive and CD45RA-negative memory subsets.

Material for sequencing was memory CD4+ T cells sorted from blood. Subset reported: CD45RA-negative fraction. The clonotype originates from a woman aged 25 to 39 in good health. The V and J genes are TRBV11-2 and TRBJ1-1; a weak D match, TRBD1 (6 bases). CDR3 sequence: CASSSQGQPNTEAFF. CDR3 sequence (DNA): TGTGCCAGCAGCTCGCAGGGGCAACCGAACACTGAAGCTTTCTTT. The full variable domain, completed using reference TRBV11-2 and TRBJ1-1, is EAGVAQSPRYKIIEKRQSVAFWCNPISGHATLYWYQQILGQGPKLLIQFQNNGVVDDSQLPKDRFSAERLKGVDSTLKIQPAKLEDSAVYLCASSSQGQPNTEAFFGQGTRLTVV.